This T cell receptor beta chain is drawn from a study of OX40 agonist ivuxolimab in advanced cancers. Across the study: Partial responses, seen in three patients, involved one hepatocellular carcinoma and two cutaneous melanomas. Study-wide findings and caveats: Low clonal expansion, among the lowest seen, marked partial responders at 0.1-3.0 mg/kg.

Generated by immunoSEQ multiplex PCR, the TCRdb table keeps only in-frame clones and is missing some. The table has roughly 100,000 clones, around nine tenths seen once. The V and J ends lost 4 bases and 3 bases respectively, with 4 bases between them. The CDR3 is 11 amino acids. Germline CDR1 reads MNHEY; CDR2 reads SVGAGI. Details on this clone: Its antigen is still unknown.

The TCR comes from an adult with an advanced solid tumor such as melanoma, head and neck, liver or kidney cancer. Sequences were derived from CD4+ or CD8+ T cells sorted from blood, sampled in a trial of the OX40 agonist ivuxolimab. The chain combines TRBV6-5 with TRBJ2-7, with D unclear. CDR3 nucleotides: TGTGCCAGCAGTTTTCTCTACGAGCAGTACTTC. Encoded protein: CASSFLYEQYF.